The T cell receptor beta chain described here comes from a study of blood T cell repertoires in COVID-19. Study information: COVID-19 samples collected from the United States, Italy and Spain covered acute and convalescent phases. Sample material is recorded as cDNA or gDNA derived from T cells, B-cell-depleted T cells, or PBMCs.

Measured with immunoSEQ multiplex PCR; TCRdb has only the in-frame clones, and not every one. There are just under 75,000 clones in the sample; over 80% occur only once, and under 3% lies in the top ten. Trimming pared 3 bases from V and 7 bases from J, leaving 12 bases between. Germline loops: CDR1 MDHEN, CDR2 SYDVKM. The CDR3 contains 13 residues. The TCR sequence derives from an elderly man with active or convalescent COVID-19. Sequencing was done on a sample of peripheral blood. This chain joins TRBV28 and TRBJ1-2; maybe TRBD1 (6 bases). CDR3 protein: CASSFRGAGGYTF. DNA of the CDR3: TGTGCCAGCAGTTTCCGGGGGGCGGGTGGCTACACCTTC.